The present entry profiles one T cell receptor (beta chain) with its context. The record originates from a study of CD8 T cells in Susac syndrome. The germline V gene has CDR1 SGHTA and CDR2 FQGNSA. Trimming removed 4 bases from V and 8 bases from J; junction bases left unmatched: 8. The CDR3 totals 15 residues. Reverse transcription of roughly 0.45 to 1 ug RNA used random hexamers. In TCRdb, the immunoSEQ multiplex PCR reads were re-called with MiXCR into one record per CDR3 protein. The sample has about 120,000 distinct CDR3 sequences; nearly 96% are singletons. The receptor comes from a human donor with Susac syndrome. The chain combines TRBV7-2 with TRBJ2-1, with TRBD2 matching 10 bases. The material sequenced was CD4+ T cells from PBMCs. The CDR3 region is CASSSSGRAADEQFF. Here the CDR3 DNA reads TGTGCCAGCAGCTCGAGCGGGAGGGCCGCGGATGAGCAGTTCTTC.